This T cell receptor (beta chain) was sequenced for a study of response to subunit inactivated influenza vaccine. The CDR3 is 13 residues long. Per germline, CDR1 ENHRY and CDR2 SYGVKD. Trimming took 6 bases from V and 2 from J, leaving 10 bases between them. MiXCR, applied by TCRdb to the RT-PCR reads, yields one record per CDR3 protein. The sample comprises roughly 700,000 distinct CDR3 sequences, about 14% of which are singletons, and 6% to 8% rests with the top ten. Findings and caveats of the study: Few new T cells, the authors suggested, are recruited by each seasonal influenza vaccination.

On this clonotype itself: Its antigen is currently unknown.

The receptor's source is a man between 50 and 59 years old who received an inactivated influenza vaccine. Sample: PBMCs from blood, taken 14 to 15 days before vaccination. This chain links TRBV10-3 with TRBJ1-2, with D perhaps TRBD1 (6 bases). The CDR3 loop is CAISVDRNYGYTF. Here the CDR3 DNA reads TGTGCCATCAGCGTGGACAGAAACTATGGCTACACCTTC.